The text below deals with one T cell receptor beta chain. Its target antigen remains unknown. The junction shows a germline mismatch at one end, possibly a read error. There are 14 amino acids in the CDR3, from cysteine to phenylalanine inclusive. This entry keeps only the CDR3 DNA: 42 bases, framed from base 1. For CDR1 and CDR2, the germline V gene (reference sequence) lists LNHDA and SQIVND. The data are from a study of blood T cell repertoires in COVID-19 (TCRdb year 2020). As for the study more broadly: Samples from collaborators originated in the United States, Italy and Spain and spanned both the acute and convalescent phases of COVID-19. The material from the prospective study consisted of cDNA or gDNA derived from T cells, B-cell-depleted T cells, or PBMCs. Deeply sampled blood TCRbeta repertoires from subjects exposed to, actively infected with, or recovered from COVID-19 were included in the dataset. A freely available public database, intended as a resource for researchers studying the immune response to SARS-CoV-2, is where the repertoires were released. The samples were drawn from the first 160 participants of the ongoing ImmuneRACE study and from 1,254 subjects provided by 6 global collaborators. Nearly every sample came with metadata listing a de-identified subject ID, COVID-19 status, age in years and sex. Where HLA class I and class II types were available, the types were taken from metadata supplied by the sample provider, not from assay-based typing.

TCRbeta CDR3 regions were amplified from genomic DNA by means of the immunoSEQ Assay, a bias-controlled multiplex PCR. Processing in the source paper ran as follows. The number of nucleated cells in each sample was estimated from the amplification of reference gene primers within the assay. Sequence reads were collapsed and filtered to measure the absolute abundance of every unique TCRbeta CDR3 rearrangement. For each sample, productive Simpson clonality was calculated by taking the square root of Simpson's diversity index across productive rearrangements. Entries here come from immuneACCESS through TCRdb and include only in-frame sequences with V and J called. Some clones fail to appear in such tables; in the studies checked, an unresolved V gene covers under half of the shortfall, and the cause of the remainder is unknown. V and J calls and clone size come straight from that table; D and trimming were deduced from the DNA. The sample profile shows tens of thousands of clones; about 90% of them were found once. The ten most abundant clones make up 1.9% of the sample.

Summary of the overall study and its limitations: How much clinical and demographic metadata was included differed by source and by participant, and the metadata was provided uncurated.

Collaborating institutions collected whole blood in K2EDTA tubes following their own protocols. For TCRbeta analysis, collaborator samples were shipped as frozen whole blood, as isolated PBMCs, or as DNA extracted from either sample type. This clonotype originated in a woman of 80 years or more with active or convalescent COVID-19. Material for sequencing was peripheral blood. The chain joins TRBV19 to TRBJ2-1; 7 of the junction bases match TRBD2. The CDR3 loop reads CASRIAGPYNEQFF. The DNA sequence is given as TGTGCCAGTAGAATAGCGGGTCCCTACAATGAGCAGTTCTTC. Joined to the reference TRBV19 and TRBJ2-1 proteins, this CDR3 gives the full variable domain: DGGITQSPKYLFRKEGQNVTLSCEQNLNHDAMYWYRQDPGQGLRLIYYSQIVNDFQKGDIAEGYSVSREKKESFPLTVTSAQKNPTAFYLCASRIAGPYNEQFFGPGTRLTVL.